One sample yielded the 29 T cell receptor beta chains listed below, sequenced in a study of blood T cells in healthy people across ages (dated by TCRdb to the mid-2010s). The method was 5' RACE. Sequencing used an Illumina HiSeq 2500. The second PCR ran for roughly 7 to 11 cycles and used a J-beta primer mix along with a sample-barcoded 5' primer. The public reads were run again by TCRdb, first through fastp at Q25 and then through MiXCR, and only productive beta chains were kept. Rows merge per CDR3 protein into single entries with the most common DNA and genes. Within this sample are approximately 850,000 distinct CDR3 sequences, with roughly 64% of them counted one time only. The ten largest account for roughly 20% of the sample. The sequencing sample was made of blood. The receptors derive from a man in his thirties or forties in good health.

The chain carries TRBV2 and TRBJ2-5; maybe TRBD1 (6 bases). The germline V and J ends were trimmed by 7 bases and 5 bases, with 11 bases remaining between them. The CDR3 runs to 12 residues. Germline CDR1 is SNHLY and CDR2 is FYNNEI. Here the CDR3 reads CASKPQGETQYF. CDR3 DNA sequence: TGTGCCAGCAAACCCCAGGGGGAGACCCAGTACTTC.

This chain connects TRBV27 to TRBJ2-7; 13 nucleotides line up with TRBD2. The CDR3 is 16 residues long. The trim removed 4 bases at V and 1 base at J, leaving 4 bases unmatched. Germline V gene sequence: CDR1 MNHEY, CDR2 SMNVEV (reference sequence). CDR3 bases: TGTGCCAGCAGTTCACTAGCGGGAGGGCGTTCCTACGAGCAGTACTTC. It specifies CASSSLAGGRSYEQYF.

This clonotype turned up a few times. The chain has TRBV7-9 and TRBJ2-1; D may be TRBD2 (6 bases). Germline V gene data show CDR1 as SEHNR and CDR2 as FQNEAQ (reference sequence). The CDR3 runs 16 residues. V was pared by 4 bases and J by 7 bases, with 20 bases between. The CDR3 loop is CASSSLVGVAGNEQFF. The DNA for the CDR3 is TGTGCCAGCAGCTCCTTGGTCGGGGTCGCGGGGAATGAGCAGTTCTTC.

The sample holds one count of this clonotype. The CDR3 DNA reads TGTGCCAGCAGTTTAGATAATAGTGGGTCGGGGGAGCAGTACTTC. The encoded protein is CASSLDNSGSGEQYF. The chain uses TRBV28 and TRBJ2-7; D might be TRBD2 (5 bases). V was pared by 2 bases and J by 7 bases, with 18 bases between. CDR3 size: 15 residues. CDR1 is MDHEN and CDR2 is SYDVKM in the germline V gene.

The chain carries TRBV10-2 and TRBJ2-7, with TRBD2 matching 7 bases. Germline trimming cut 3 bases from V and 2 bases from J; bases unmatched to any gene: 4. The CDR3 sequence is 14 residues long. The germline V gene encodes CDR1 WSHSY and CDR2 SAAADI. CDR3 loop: CASSDGGTTYEQYF. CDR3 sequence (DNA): TGCGCCAGCAGTGATGGGGGGACTACCTACGAGCAGTACTTC.

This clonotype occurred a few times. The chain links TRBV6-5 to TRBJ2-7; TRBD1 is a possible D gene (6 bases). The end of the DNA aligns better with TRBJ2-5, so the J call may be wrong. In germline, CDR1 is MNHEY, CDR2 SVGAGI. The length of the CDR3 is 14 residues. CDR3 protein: CASSPRGYQETQYF. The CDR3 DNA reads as TGTGCCAGCAGCCCCAGGGGTTATCAAGAGACCCAGTACTTC.

The CDR3, as DNA: TGTGCCAGCAGCCAGGGACGGAATCCAATGAACACTGAAGCTTTCTTT. It is translated as CASSQGRNPMNTEAFF. The V and J genes are TRBV14 and TRBJ1-1, with D possibly matching TRBD1 (5 bases). The germline V and J ends were trimmed by 3 bases and 0 bases, with 14 bases remaining between them. Germline V CDR1 and CDR2: SGHDN, FVKESK. The CDR3 covers 16 residues.

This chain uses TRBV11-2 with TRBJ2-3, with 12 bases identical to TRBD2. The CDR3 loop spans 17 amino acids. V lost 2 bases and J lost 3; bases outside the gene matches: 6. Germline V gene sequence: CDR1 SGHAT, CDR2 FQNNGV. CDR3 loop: CASSLLAGGLGTDTQYF. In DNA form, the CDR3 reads TGTGCCAGCAGCTTACTAGCGGGGGGGCTCGGGACAGATACGCAGTATTTT.

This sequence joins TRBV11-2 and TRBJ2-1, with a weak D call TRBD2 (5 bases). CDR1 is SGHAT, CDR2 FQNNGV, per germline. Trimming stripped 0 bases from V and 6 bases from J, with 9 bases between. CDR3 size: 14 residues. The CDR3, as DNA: TGTGCCAGCAGCTTAGATCTAGCCCTCAATGAGCAGTTCTTC. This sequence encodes CASSLDLALNEQFF.

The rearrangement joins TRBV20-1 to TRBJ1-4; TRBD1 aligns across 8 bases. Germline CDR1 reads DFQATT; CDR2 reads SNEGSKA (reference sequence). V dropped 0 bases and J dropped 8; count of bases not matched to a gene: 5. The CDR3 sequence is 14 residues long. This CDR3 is CSAREAGGGEKLFF. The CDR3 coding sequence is TGCAGTGCTAGAGAGGCAGGGGGCGGCGAAAAACTGTTTTTT.

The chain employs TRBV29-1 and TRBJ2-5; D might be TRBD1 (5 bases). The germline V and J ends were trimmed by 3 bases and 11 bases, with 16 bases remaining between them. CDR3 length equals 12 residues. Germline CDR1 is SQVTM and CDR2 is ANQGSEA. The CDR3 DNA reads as TGCAGCGTTGACCTATGGGGCAATGAGCAGTACTTC. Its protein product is CSVDLWGNEQYF. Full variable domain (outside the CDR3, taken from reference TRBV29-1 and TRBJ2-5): SAVISQKPSRDICQRGTSLTIQCQVDSQVTMMFWYRQQPGQSLTLIATANQGSEATYESGFVIDKFPISRPNLTFSTLTVSNMSPEDSSIYLCSVDLWGNEQYFGPGTRLLVL.

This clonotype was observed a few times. In DNA form, the CDR3 reads TGTGCCAGCCTCTCGAATAGCGGGGTGAATGAGCAGTTCTTC. This translates into CASLSNSGVNEQFF. The chain couples TRBV6-1 to TRBJ2-1, with 8 bases that match TRBD2. Germline V lookup: CDR1 MNHNS, CDR2 SASEGT. The CDR3 is made up of 14 amino acids. V lost 8 bases and J lost 7; bases outside the gene matches: 10.

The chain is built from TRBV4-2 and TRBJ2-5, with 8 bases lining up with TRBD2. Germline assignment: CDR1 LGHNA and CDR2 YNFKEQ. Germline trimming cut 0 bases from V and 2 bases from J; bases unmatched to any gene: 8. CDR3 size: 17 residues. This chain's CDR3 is CASSQEGTRGGQETQYF. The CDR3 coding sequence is TGTGCCAGCAGCCAAGAGGGTACTCGCGGGGGGCAAGAGACCCAGTACTTC.

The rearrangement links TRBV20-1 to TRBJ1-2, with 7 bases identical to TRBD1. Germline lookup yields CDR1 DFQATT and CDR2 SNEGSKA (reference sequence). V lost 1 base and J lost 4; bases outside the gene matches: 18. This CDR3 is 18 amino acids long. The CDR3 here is CSARGTLGPGQSPYGYTF. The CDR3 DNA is TGCAGTGCTAGAGGGACCCTAGGACCGGGACAGAGCCCCTATGGCTACACCTTC.

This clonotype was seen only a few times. In nucleotides, the CDR3 is TGCAGTGCTAGAGCGACTAGCGGGACGGGAGAGACCCAGTACTTC. Protein product: CSARATSGTGETQYF. This sequence joins TRBV20-1 and TRBJ2-5; TRBD2 agrees at 11 bases. CDR1 and CDR2 (germline): DFQATT, SNEGSKA (reference sequence). There are 15 residues in the CDR3. The V and J ends lost 1 base and 4 bases, in that order; junction bases with no gene match: 5.

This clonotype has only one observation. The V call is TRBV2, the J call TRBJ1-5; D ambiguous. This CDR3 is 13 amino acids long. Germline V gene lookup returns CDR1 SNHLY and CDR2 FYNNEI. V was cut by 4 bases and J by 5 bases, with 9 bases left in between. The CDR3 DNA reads TGTGCCAGCAGTGGTCAAAAGTATCAGCCCCAGCATTTT. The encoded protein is CASSGQKYQPQHF.

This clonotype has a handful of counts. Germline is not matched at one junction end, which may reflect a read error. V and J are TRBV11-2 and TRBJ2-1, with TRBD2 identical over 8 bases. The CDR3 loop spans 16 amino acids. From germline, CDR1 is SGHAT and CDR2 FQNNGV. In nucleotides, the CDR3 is TGTGCCAGCAGACAACTAGAGCGGGGGCCCTATAATGAGCAGTTCTTC. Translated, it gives CASRQLERGPYNEQFF.

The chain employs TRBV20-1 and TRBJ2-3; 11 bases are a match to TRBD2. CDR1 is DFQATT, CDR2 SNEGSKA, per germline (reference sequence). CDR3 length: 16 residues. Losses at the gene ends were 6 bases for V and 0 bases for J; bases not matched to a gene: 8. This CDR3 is CSATGTSGASTDTQYF. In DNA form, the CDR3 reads TGCAGTGCCACCGGGACTAGCGGAGCTAGCACAGATACGCAGTATTTT.

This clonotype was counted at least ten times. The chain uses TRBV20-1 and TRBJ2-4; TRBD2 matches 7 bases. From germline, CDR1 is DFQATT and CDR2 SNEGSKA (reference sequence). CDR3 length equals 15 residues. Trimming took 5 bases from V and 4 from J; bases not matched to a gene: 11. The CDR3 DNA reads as TGCAGTGCTTTCCCCGCCGGAGCGGGAAAAAACATTCAGTACTTC. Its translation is CSAFPAGAGKNIQYF.

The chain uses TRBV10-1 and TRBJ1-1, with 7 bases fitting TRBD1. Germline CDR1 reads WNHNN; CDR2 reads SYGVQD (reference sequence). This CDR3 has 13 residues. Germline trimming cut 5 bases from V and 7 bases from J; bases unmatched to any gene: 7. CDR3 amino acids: CASSRSQGCEAFF. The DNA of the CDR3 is TGCGCCAGCAGTCGATCACAGGGGTGTGAAGCTTTCTTT.

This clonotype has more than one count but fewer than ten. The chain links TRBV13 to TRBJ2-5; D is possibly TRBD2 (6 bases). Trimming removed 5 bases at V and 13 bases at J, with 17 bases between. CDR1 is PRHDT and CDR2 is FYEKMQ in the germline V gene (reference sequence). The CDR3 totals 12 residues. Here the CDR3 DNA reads TGTGCCAGCAGCAACTCGACTAGGGCTACGTACTTC. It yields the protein CASSNSTRATYF.

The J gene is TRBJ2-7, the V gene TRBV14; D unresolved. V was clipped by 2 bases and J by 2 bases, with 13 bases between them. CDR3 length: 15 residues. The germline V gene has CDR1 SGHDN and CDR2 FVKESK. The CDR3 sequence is CASSQQRVLTYEQYF. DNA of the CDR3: TGTGCCAGCAGCCAACAAAGGGTCCTCACCTACGAGCAGTACTTC.

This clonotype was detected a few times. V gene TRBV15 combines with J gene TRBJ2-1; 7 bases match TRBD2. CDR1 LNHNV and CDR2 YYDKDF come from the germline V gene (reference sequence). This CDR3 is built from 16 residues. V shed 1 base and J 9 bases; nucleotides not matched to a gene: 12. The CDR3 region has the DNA TGTGCCACCAGCAGAGGAGGACTAGGAGGTAGTGGTGAGCAGTTCTTC. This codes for CATSRGGLGGSGEQFF.

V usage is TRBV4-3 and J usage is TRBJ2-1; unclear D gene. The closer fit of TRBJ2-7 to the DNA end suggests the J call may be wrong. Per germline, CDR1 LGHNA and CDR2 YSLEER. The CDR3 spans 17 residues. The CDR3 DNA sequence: TGCGCCAGCAGCCCCCTGGGCCCAAGCTGGTCCTACAATGAGCAGTACTTC. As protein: CASSPLGPSWSYNEQYF.

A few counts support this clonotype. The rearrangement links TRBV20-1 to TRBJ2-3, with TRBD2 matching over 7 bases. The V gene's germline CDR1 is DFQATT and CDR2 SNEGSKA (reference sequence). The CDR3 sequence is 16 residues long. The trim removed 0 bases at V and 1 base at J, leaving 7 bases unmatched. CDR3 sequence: CSARDYGTSGTDTQYF. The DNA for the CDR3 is TGCAGTGCTAGAGATTATGGAACTAGCGGCACAGATACGCAGTATTTT.

CDR3 coding DNA: TGCAGCGTTGTCCTATCGGCTAGCGGGAAGGCAAACATTCAGTACTTC. Encoded protein: CSVVLSASGKANIQYF. The chain employs TRBV29-1 and TRBJ2-4; 9 bases map to TRBD2. This CDR3 comprises 16 residues. Trimming cost V 4 bases and J 6 bases; bases outside gene matches: 13. Germline V gene data show CDR1 as SQVTM and CDR2 as ANQGSEA.

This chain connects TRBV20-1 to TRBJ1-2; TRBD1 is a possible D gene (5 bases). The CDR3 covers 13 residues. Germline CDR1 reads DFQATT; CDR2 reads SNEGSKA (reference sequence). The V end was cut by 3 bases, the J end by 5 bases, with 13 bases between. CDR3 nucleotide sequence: TGCAGTGCTAGGGCCGACAGTAATTATGGCTACACCTTC. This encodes CSARADSNYGYTF.

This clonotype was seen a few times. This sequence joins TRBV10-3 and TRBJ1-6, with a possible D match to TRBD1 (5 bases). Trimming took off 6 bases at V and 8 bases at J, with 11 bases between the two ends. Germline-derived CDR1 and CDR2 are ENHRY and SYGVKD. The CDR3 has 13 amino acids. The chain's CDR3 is CAIRGPGDSPLHF. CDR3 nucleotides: TGTGCCATCAGGGGACCGGGGGATTCACCCCTCCACTTT.

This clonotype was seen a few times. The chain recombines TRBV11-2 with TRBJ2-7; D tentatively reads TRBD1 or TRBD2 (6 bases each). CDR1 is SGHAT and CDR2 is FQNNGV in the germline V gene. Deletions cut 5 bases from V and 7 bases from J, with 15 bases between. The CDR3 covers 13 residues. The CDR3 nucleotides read TGTGCCAGCAGCCCTAGGGGGGCGGAGGAGCAGTACTTC. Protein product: CASSPRGAEEQYF. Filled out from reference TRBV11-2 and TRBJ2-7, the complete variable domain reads EAGVAQSPRYKIIEKRQSVAFWCNPISGHATLYWYQQILGQGPKLLIQFQNNGVVDDSQLPKDRFSAERLKGVDSTLKIQPAKLEDSAVYLCASSPRGAEEQYFGPGTRLTVT.